The 28 T cell receptor beta chains in this list originate from one sample, sequenced in a study of blood T cell repertoires in COVID-19 (dated by TCRdb to 2018 to 2020). Library creation used the immunoSEQ multiplex PCR assay. Held by TCRdb, this immuneACCESS table contains in-frame sequences only and omits some clones. Under half of the omission traces to an unresolved V gene where checked; the cause of the rest is unknown. The sample data list 70,000 or so clones, and about 89% of these were observed just once. The ten most abundant clones make up around 13% of the sample. What was sequenced was peripheral blood. All receptors come from a woman between 55 and 75 years old with acute or convalescent COVID-19.

For this clone: The same CDR3 also results from other DNA sequences found in this sample. This chain uses TRBV19 with TRBJ2-7, with 7 bases identical to TRBD2. V lost 1 base and J lost 2; bases outside the gene matches: 2. Germline V gene lookup returns CDR1 LNHDA and CDR2 SQIVND (reference sequence). The CDR3 is made up of 14 amino acids. This CDR3 is CASSIGRGAYEQYF. DNA for the CDR3: TGTGCCAGTAGTATAGGACGGGGGGCCTACGAGCAGTACTTC.

This chain links TRBV5-1 with TRBJ2-5; 11 nucleotides agree with TRBD1. Germline-derived CDR1 and CDR2 are SGHRS and YFSETQ. V shed 0 bases, J shed 4 bases, and the junction held 8 bases outside the gene matches. This CDR3 has 17 amino acids. CDR3 amino acids: CASSLAGTGGRRETQYF. CDR3 DNA: TGCGCCAGCAGCTTGGCCGGGACAGGGGGGAGGAGAGAGACCCAGTACTTC.

The genes are TRBV5-1 and TRBJ1-1; D gene uncertain. CDR1 is SGHRS and CDR2 is YFSETQ in the germline V gene. V was pared by 1 base and J by 1 base, with 5 bases between. The CDR3 covers 13 residues. CDR3: CASSLNRNTEAFF. CDR3 bases: TGCGCCAGCAGCTTGAACAGGAACACTGAAGCTTTCTTT.

This clone was observed a handful of times. The chain carries TRBV4-2 and TRBJ2-3; the D is unclear. V lost 0 bases to trimming and J lost 0 bases, with 10 bases between them. Germline values: CDR1 LGHNA, CDR2 YNFKEQ. The CDR3 length is 16 residues. The CDR3: CASSQELSASTDTQYF. As DNA, the CDR3 is TGTGCCAGCAGCCAAGAATTGAGCGCCAGCACAGATACGCAGTATTTT.

V usage is TRBV4-1 and J usage is TRBJ2-3; 9 bases fit TRBD2. The trim removed 1 base at V and 2 bases at J, leaving 16 bases unmatched. Germline-derived CDR1 and CDR2 are MGHRA and YSYEKL. The CDR3 is 20 amino acids. The CDR3 nucleotides read TGCGCCAGCAGCCAAGCGGGGCGACTGGGTAGCGGGGGTAACACAGATACGCAGTATTTT. Translating gives CASSQAGRLGSGGNTDTQYF.

The CDR3 loop reads CASSSDTQETQYF. In nucleotides, the CDR3 is TGTGCCAGCAGCTCGGACACCCAAGAGACCCAGTACTTC. The chain is built from TRBV12-3 or TRBV12-4 and TRBJ2-5; D might be TRBD1 (5 bases). This CDR3 spans 13 amino acids. Trimming removed 6 bases at V and 1 base at J, with 9 bases between.

This chain uses TRBV5-6 with TRBJ2-7; TRBD1 aligns across 9 bases. The ends lost 4 bases at V and 4 bases at J; junction bases unmatched: 12. CDR1 is SGHDT and CDR2 is YYEEEE in the germline V gene. The CDR3 covers 16 residues. CDR3 sequence reads: CASSPRDRAVTYEQYF. The CDR3 nucleotides read TGTGCCAGCAGCCCCAGGGACAGGGCCGTTACTTACGAGCAGTACTTC.

The J gene is TRBJ2-3, the V gene TRBV3-1 (or the pseudogene TRBV3-2), with 10 bases matching TRBD2. CDR3 length: 15 amino acids. The junction had 2 bases not matched to a gene; V was cut back by 4 bases and J by 1 base. Per germline, CDR1 LGHDT and CDR2 YNNKEL (reference sequence). This chain's CDR3 is CASSPGTSGTDTQYF. For the CDR3, the DNA is TGTGCCAGCAGCCCCGGGACTAGCGGCACAGATACGCAGTATTTT.

The chain has TRBV3-1 (or the pseudogene TRBV3-2) and TRBJ1-1; 9 nucleotides agree with TRBD1. V was clipped by 4 bases and J by 4 bases; unmatched bases: 10. The CDR3 has 16 residues. The germline V gene has CDR1 LGHDT and CDR2 YNNKEL (reference sequence). The CDR3: CASSRLGQGGITEAFF. CDR3 coding DNA: TGTGCCAGCAGCCGACTGGGACAGGGTGGAATCACTGAAGCTTTCTTT.

Remarks on this clone: The junction departs from the called germline gene at one end, perhaps through a read error. This chain links TRBV6-1 with TRBJ2-3; the match to TRBD2 covers 7 bases. The CDR3 is 15 amino acids. The germline V gene has CDR1 MNHNS and CDR2 SASEGT. As DNA, the CDR3 is TGTGCCAGCAGCGAAGCCGCGGGGGGCACAGATACGCAGTATTTT. It translates to CASSEAAGGTDTQYF.

This chain uses TRBV25-1 with TRBJ1-4, with TRBD1 matching 8 bases. V was pared by 3 bases and J by 7 bases, with 13 bases of the junction left unmatched. This CDR3 comprises 17 residues. From germline, CDR1 is MGHDK and CDR2 SYGVNS. The CDR3 spells CASSDRTGRRVAEKLFF. CDR3 coding DNA: TGTGCCAGCAGTGACAGGACAGGGAGACGGGTAGCTGAAAAACTGTTTTTT.

The rearrangement uses TRBV11-1 and TRBJ2-7; D gene uncertain. The CDR3 is 13 residues long. Germline lookup yields CDR1 SGHAT and CDR2 FQDESV (reference sequence). Trimming removed 2 bases from V and 3 bases from J, with 8 bases in between. CDR3 sequence reads: CASSLHYYYEQYF. In DNA, the CDR3 is TGTGCCAGCAGCTTACACTACTACTACGAGCAGTACTTC.

CDR3 bases: TGTGCCTGGAAAGGGAGCTCCTACGAGCAGTACTTC. As protein: CAWKGSSYEQYF. The chain couples TRBV30 to TRBJ2-7, with a tentative D call TRBD2 (5 bases). The V end lost 4 bases, the J end lost 0 bases, and 7 bases lay between the germline ends. The length of the CDR3 is 12 residues. CDR1 and CDR2 from the germline V gene are GTSNPN and SVGIG (reference sequence). Together with reference TRBV30 and TRBJ2-7, the CDR3 gives the full variable domain: SQTIHQWPATLVQPVGSPLSLECTVEGTSNPNLYWYRQAAGRGLQLLFYSVGIGQISSEVPQNLSASRPQDRQFILSSKKLLLSDSGFYLCAWKGSSYEQYFGPGTRLTVT.

This clone was seen once. The gene calls are TRBV5-1 and TRBJ2-3, with a tentative D call TRBD1 (6 bases). The CDR3 totals 16 residues. Germline loops: CDR1 SGHRS, CDR2 YFSETQ. The germline V and J ends were trimmed by 5 bases and 5 bases, with 21 bases remaining between them. CDR3 protein: CASRLTGDYPIDTQYF. The CDR3, as DNA: TGCGCCAGCAGGCTGACAGGCGATTATCCTATAGATACGCAGTATTTT.

This clone has a single count. The CDR3 protein is CASSIQPGQGNSPLHF. CDR3 bases: TGTGCCAGTAGTATCCAGCCGGGACAGGGGAATTCACCCCTCCACTTT. The chain combines TRBV19 with TRBJ1-6; 10 bases are a match to TRBD1. The CDR3 is made up of 16 amino acids. Germline V gene lookup returns CDR1 LNHDA and CDR2 SQIVND (reference sequence). Trimming cost V 3 bases and J 7 bases; bases outside gene matches: 6.

Only a few counts were recorded for this clone. The chain uses TRBV6-2 or TRBV6-3 and TRBJ2-2; TRBD1 agrees at 8 bases. The CDR3 has 15 amino acids. The V and J ends lost 0 bases and 7 bases, in that order; junction bases with no gene match: 4. Germline CDR1 and CDR2: MNHEY and SVGEGT. The CDR3 reads CASSYSAGGLGELFF. DNA for the CDR3: TGTGCCAGCAGTTACTCGGCAGGGGGCCTCGGGGAGCTGTTTTTT.

The genes are TRBV4-1 and TRBJ2-4; a weak D match, TRBD1 (5 bases). V was shortened by 5 bases and J by 0 bases, with 14 bases between the two germline ends. This CDR3 has 16 residues. The germline gives CDR1 MGHRA, CDR2 YSYEKL. The CDR3 sequence: CASSSQVRIAKNIQYF. The CDR3 DNA is TGCGCCAGCAGCTCACAGGTGAGGATAGCCAAAAACATTCAGTACTTC.

The J gene is TRBJ2-5, the V gene TRBV19; D may be TRBD2 (7 bases). This CDR3 is built from 15 residues. Germline CDR1 reads LNHDA; CDR2 reads SQIVND (reference sequence). Between the trimmed V and J ends, which lost 6 bases and 2 bases, there was a span of 16 bases. CDR3 in amino acids: CASRMGGGPQETQYF. DNA of the CDR3: TGTGCCAGTAGGATGGGAGGGGGGCCGCAAGAGACCCAGTACTTC.

The rearrangement joins TRBV2 to TRBJ2-1, with 7 nucleotides matching TRBD2. The CDR3 length is 14 residues. V lost 6 bases and J lost 4; bases outside the gene matches: 6. Germline CDR1 reads SNHLY; CDR2 reads FYNNEI. The CDR3 sequence is CASSRASGYNEQFF. CDR3 DNA: TGTGCCAGCAGCCGGGCTAGCGGTTACAATGAGCAGTTCTTC.

V gene TRBV6-2 or TRBV6-3 combines with J gene TRBJ1-5; tentative D call: TRBD1 (5 bases). Germline loops: CDR1 MNHEY, CDR2 SVGEGT. This CDR3 region has 15 residues. The V and J ends lost 6 bases and 2 bases respectively, with 14 bases between them. CDR3 coding DNA: TGTGCCAGCAGCCTATCAGGGAGGGGCAATCAGCCCCAGCATTTT. This encodes CASSLSGRGNQPQHF.

The J gene is TRBJ2-5, the V gene TRBV5-4, with TRBD2 matching over 7 bases. The CDR3 covers 16 residues. Germline CDR1 reads SGHNT; CDR2 reads YYREEE (reference sequence). Trimming removed 0 bases from V and 1 base from J; junction bases left unmatched: 6. CDR3 protein: CASSLAGGVGQETQYF. CDR3 DNA: TGTGCCAGCAGCTTGGCTGGGGGGGTGGGCCAAGAGACCCAGTACTTC.

The CDR3 loop reads CASSEGWQGSNQPQHF. Written as DNA, the CDR3 is TGTGCCAGCAGTGAAGGATGGCAGGGGAGCAATCAGCCCCAGCATTTT. The genes are TRBV2 and TRBJ1-5, with D tentatively TRBD1 (6 bases). With 1 base removed from V and 1 base from J, the gap between germline ends came to 11 bases. CDR1 and CDR2 from the germline V gene are SNHLY and FYNNEI. This CDR3 has 16 residues.

The CDR3 coding sequence is TGTGCCAGCTCACCATTGCGGAACACTGAAGCTTTCTTT. Residues: CASSPLRNTEAFF. The chain links TRBV18 to TRBJ1-1; D not certain. Germline V gene data show CDR1 as KGHSH and CDR2 as LQKENI. Trimming stripped 2 bases from V and 1 base from J, with 5 bases between. CDR3 size: 13 residues.

This chain joins TRBV5-1 and TRBJ2-3; TRBD2 matches at 16 bases. The CDR3 totals 16 residues. Trimming took 4 bases from V and 4 from J; bases not matched to a gene: 3. The V gene's germline CDR1 is SGHRS and CDR2 YFSETQ. The CDR3 region has the DNA TGCGCCAGCAGCCAGGGACTAGCGGGGGGGCCAGATACGCAGTATTTT. Its translation: CASSQGLAGGPDTQYF.

V and J are TRBV19 and TRBJ1-5; 8 nucleotides align to TRBD1. Germline V gene lookup returns CDR1 LNHDA and CDR2 SQIVND (reference sequence). The CDR3 consists of 14 residues. With 6 bases clipped from V and 3 bases from J, the junction kept 4 bases outside the gene matches. The CDR3 DNA reads as TGTGCCAGTAGCGGACAGGGCCTCAATCAGCCCCAGCATTTT. Amino acid sequence: CASSGQGLNQPQHF.

This clone showed up just a few times. The rearrangement joins TRBV7-2 to TRBJ1-3; D gene uncertain. The V gene's germline CDR1 is SGHTA and CDR2 FQGNSA. This CDR3 is 16 amino acids long. Trimming cost V 1 base and J 4 bases, with 14 bases left between them. CDR3 loop: CASSLVPPGGGNTIYF. The CDR3 DNA follows: TGTGCCAGCAGCTTAGTACCTCCGGGAGGAGGAAACACCATATATTTT.

V is TRBV3-1 (or the pseudogene TRBV3-2) and J is TRBJ1-1; a possible D gene is TRBD1 (5 bases). Germline-derived CDR1 and CDR2 are LGHDT and YNNKEL (reference sequence). V lost 1 base and J lost 4, with 10 bases in between. There are 14 residues in the CDR3. The CDR3 DNA sequence: TGTGCCAGCAGCCAAGCCGGGGGGGTCACTGAAGCTTTCTTT. Protein: CASSQAGGVTEAFF.

This clone has only a few counts. This sequence joins TRBV5-1 and TRBJ2-7; D is undetermined. Germline V gene data show CDR1 as SGHRS and CDR2 as YFSETQ. This CDR3 comprises 14 residues. With 0 bases removed from V and 2 bases from J, the gap between germline ends came to 9 bases. The CDR3 region has the DNA TGCGCCAGCAGCTTGGTTGCCGGTACCTACGAGCAGTACTTC. This codes for CASSLVAGTYEQYF.